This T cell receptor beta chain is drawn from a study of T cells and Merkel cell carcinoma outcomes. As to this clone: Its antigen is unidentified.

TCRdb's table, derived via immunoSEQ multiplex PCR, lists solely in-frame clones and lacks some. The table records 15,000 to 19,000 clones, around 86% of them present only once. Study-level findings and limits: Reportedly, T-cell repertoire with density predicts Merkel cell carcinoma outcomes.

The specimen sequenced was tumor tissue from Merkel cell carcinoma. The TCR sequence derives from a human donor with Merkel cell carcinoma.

The CDR3 coding sequence is TGTGCCAGCTCACCGGTCGCGGAAGGGGGTGAGCAGTACTTC. It translates to CASSPVAEGGEQYF. V is TRBV18 and J is TRBJ2-7; tentative D call: TRBD1 (6 bases). V was clipped by 3 bases and J by 7 bases, with 16 bases between them. This CDR3 has 14 residues. Germline CDR1 and CDR2: KGHSH and LQKENI. Complete variable domain (other parts from reference TRBV18 and TRBJ2-7): NAGVMQNPRHLVRRRGQEARLRCSPMKGHSHVYWYRQLPEEGLKFMVYLQKENIIDESGMPKERFSAEFPKEGPSILRIQQVVRGDSAAYFCASSPVAEGGEQYFGPGTRLTVT.